This T cell receptor (beta chain) derives from a study of blood T cells in healthy people across ages. Study-level results: It was not possible, with unsorted PBMCs, to conclusively compare naive and antigen-experienced cells. Samples with more naive T cells showed higher observed beta diversity.

Sample-barcoded 5' priming and a J-beta primer mix drove a second PCR of roughly 6 to 12 cycles. MiXCR, applied by TCRdb to the 5' RACE reads, yields one record per CDR3 protein. This sample has 800,000 or so distinct CDR3 sequences, with 20% to 25% found just once. This clonotype was counted between two and nine times. Its antigen remains unidentified. Germline CDR1 is SQVTM and CDR2 is ANQGSEA. The CDR3 loop spans 14 amino acids. V lost 3 bases and J lost 5; bases outside the gene matches: 9. These data were also filed under a second study, of T cells of mothers and their children.

Material: blood. V is TRBV29-1 and J is TRBJ2-7; 8 nucleotides agree with TRBD1. This receptor was identified in a boy aged 10-17 years in good health. CDR3 loop: CSVEMTGVSHEQYF. CDR3 nucleotides: TGCAGCGTTGAGATGACAGGGGTATCCCACGAGCAGTACTTC.